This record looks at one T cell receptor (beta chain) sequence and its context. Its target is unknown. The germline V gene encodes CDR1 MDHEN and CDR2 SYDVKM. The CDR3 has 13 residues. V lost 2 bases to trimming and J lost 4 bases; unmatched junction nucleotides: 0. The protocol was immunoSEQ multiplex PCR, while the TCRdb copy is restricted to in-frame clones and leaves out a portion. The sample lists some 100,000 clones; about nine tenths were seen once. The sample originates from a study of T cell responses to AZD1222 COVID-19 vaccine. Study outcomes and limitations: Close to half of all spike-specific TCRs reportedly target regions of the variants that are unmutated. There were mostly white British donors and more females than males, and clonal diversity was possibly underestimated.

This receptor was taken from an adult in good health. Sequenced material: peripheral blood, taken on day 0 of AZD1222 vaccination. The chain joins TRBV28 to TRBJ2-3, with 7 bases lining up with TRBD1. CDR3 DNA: TGTGCCAGCAGTTTACAGGGGGCAGATACGCAGTATTTT. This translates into CASSLQGADTQYF.